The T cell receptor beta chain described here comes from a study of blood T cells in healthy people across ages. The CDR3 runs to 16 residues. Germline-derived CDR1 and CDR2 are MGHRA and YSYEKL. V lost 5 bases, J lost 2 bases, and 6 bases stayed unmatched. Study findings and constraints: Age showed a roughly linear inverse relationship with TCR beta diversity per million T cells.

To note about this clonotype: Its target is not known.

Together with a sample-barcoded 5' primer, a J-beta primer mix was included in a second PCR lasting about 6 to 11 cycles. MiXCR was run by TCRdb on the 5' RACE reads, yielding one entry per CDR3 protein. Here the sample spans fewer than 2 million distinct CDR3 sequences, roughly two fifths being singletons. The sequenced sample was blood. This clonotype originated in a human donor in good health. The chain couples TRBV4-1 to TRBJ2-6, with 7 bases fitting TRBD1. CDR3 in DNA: TGCGCCAGCAGCGAATATCAGGGGGCTGGGGCCAACGTCCTGACTTTC. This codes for CASSEYQGAGANVLTF.